This TCR beta chain is drawn from a study of blood T cell repertoires in COVID-19. Turning to the study itself: Sites across the United States, Italy and Spain contributed samples from acute and convalescent COVID-19. PBMCs, B-cell-depleted T cells, or T cells were the source of the cDNA or gDNA that made up the material.

The table came from immunoSEQ multiplex PCR; TCRdb's copy has only in-frame clones and leaves some out. Counted here are hundreds of thousands of clones, about 88% occurring once; the ten biggest clones make up just under 7.5%. Enrollment of patients from Seattle took place during active infection, with longitudinal follow-up. Material for sequencing was peripheral blood. The sequence derives from an older woman with COVID-19, enrolled during active disease.

As DNA, the CDR3 is TGTGCCAGCAGTCTAGGGAGCAGGGGGCGTTACGTTGAAGCTTTCTTT. This sequence encodes CASSLGSRGRYVEAFF. The gene calls are TRBV27 and TRBJ1-1, with TRBD1 identical over 8 bases. V lost 5 bases, J lost 7 bases, and 15 bases stayed unmatched. CDR3 length equals 16 residues. Per the germline V gene, CDR1 is MNHEY and CDR2 is SMNVEV (reference sequence).